This T cell receptor beta chain is drawn from a study of blood T cells in healthy people across ages. Overall study findings and caveats: Conclusively comparing naive with antigen-experienced cells was impossible with unsorted PBMCs. A strong correlation between TCR beta diversity and naive T cell percentage was seen.

PCR was performed a second time for about 6 to 12 cycles using a sample-barcoded 5' primer and a J-beta primer mix. A template-switch adaptor that had 12 random nucleotides put a tag on each cDNA molecule. Individual samples furnished no less than 2.5 million CDR3-containing paired-end reads apiece. TCRdb fed the 5' RACE reads into MiXCR, producing one record per CDR3 protein. The data hold just over 1 million distinct CDR3 sequences, with under 45% observed a single time. In this sample, this clonotype turned up a few times. Its antigen is not identified. The V gene end was trimmed by 3 bases and the J gene end by 6 bases; junction bases not matched to a gene: 12. CDR3 length: 17 residues. CDR1 is MGHDK and CDR2 is SYGVNS in the germline V gene.

Specimen: blood. The chain is built from TRBV25-1 and TRBJ2-1; 9 bases fit TRBD2. The TCR sequence derives from a woman aged 60-75 years in good health. CDR3 nucleotide sequence: TGTGCCAGCAGTGATGCTAATCATAGCGGGGGCCCCAATGAGCAGTTCTTC. It yields the protein CASSDANHSGGPNEQFF.